Reported below is one T cell receptor (beta chain). Antigen specificity is unknown. The record originates from a study of cytomegalovirus exposure and HLA in healthy donors. The study's findings and limits: In a later analysis, TCR association rates varied by HLA locus: DRB1 most, HLA-C fewest.

Vbeta (60) and Jbeta (13) primers were used in the PCR. TCRdb keeps only in-frame clones here, not all; method: immunoSEQ multiplex PCR. The data contain some 190,000 clones, around 85% of them seen just once; the ten biggest clones take up 1%. Germline CDR1 reads SGHTA; CDR2 reads FQGTGA. The CDR3 length is 18 residues. V lost 1 base and J lost 2; bases outside the gene matches: 10. Sequencing used PBMCs. The sequence was obtained from a boy aged 2 to 9 in good health and CMV-seronegative. This chain uses TRBV7-3 with TRBJ1-2, with 10 bases lining up with TRBD1. CDR3 sequence: CASSLMGGQGLGNYGYTF. The CDR3 coding sequence is TGTGCCAGCAGCTTAATGGGGGGACAGGGGTTGGGAAACTATGGCTACACCTTC.